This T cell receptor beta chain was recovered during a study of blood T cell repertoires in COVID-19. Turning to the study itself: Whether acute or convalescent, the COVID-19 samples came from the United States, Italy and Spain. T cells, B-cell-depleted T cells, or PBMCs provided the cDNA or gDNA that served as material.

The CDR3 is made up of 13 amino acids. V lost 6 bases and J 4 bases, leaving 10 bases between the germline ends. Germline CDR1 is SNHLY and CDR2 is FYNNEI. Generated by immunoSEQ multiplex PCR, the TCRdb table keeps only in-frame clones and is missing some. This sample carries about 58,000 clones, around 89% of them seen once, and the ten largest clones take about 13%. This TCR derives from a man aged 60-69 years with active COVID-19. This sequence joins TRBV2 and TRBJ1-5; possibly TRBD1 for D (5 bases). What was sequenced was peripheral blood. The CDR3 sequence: CASRDNFNQPQHF. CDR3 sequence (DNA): TGTGCCAGCAGGGACAATTTTAATCAGCCCCAGCATTTT.